Following are 8 T cell receptor beta chains from one sample sequenced in a study of CD8+CD57+ T cells in acquired aplastic anemia. The TCR beta profiling, which covered VDJ combination and CDR3 sequence, was carried out using genomic DNA as the template. TCRdb redid the calling of the reads with MiXCR, one entry per CDR3 protein. The data show around 150,000 distinct CDR3 sequences, with roughly 40% seen just once and 8% to 9.5% held by the top ten. Sequenced material: sorted CD4+, CD8+, or CD8+CD57+ T cells (not recorded which) from PBMCs. Every receptor here comes from a human donor in good health, serving as a control.

This clonotype was observed many times. The rearrangement uses TRBV6-1 and TRBJ2-5; D perhaps matches TRBD1 (6 bases). Germline V gene sequence: CDR1 MNHNS, CDR2 SASEGT. The CDR3 loop spans 12 amino acids. Between the trimmed V and J ends, which lost 6 bases and 4 bases, there was a span of 9 bases. DNA of the CDR3: TGTGCCAGCAGAAAGGGGGTAGAGACCCAGTACTTC. It codes for CASRKGVETQYF.

V and J are TRBV2 and TRBJ1-5, with D uncertain. Trimming pared 9 bases from V and 3 bases from J, leaving 12 bases between. Germline CDR1 and CDR2: SNHLY and FYNNEI. This CDR3 comprises 13 residues. This CDR3 reads CARGVANNQPQHF. The DNA of the CDR3 is TGTGCCAGGGGTGTAGCCAACAATCAGCCCCAGCATTTT.

V and J are TRBV7-2 and TRBJ2-5; D gene uncertain. The CDR3 totals 12 residues. V was clipped by 6 bases and J by 6 bases, with 11 bases between them. Germline V lookup: CDR1 SGHTA, CDR2 FQGNSA. The DNA for the CDR3 is TGTGCCAGCAGTTCCCAGCCCCAGACCCAGTACTTC. Translation gives CASSSQPQTQYF.

This clonotype was seen many times. The CDR3 sequence is CATSVGSGTSNYGYTF. CDR3 sequence (DNA): TGTGCCACCAGTGTGGGCTCCGGGACCAGTAACTATGGCTACACCTTC. The chain combines TRBV24-1 with TRBJ1-2; D perhaps matches TRBD1 (5 bases). This CDR3 has 16 residues. CDR1 and CDR2 from the germline V gene are KGHDR and SFDVKD. The V and J ends lost 5 bases and 1 base respectively, with 16 bases between them.

The rearrangement links TRBV7-2 to TRBJ2-1; the D is unclear. Germline CDR1 reads SGHTA; CDR2 reads FQGNSA. The CDR3 contains 14 residues. V lost 0 bases, J lost 2 bases, and 5 bases lay in between. The CDR3 nucleotides read TGTGCCAGCAGCTTAGCTGGGGCCTACAATGAGCAGTTCTTC. Protein sequence: CASSLAGAYNEQFF.

This clonotype showed up many times. At one end, the junction sequence differs from germline, possibly due to a read error. The chain has TRBV25-1 and TRBJ2-1; 9 bases match TRBD2. This CDR3 region has 14 residues. The V gene's germline CDR1 is MGHDK and CDR2 SYGVNS. The CDR3 bases are TGCGCCAGCAGTGAGGCGGGGGGGCCTCGTGAGCAGTTCTTC. This gives the protein CASSEAGGPREQFF.

A single count supports this clonotype. The chain couples TRBV20-1 to TRBJ2-7, with 14 positions matching TRBD2. V was clipped by 3 bases and J by 2 bases; unmatched bases: 18. The CDR3 contains 20 residues. The V gene's germline CDR1 is DFQATT and CDR2 SNEGSKA (reference sequence). CDR3: CSASRVSGSGLAGVTYEQYF. For the CDR3, the DNA is TGCAGTGCTAGCAGGGTCTCGGGATCGGGACTAGCGGGGGTCACCTACGAGCAGTACTTC.

At least ten counts were recorded for this clonotype. J is TRBJ2-5 and V is TRBV12-5, with D possibly TRBD2 on 5 matching bases. Germline values: CDR1 LGHNT, CDR2 FRNRAP. This CDR3 is 15 amino acids long. Trimming pared 6 bases from V and 3 bases from J, leaving 17 bases between. In nucleotides, the CDR3 is TGTGCTAGTGGACGGGATAGGACCACCGAAGAGACCCAGTACTTC. This sequence encodes CASGRDRTTEETQYF. The variable domain in full, completed from reference TRBV12-5 and TRBJ2-5, reads DARVTQTPRHKVTEMGQEVTMRCQPILGHNTVFWYRQTMMQGLELLAYFRNRAPLDDSGMPKDRFSAEMPDATLATLKIQPSEPRDSAVYFCASGRDRTTEETQYFGPGTRLLVL.